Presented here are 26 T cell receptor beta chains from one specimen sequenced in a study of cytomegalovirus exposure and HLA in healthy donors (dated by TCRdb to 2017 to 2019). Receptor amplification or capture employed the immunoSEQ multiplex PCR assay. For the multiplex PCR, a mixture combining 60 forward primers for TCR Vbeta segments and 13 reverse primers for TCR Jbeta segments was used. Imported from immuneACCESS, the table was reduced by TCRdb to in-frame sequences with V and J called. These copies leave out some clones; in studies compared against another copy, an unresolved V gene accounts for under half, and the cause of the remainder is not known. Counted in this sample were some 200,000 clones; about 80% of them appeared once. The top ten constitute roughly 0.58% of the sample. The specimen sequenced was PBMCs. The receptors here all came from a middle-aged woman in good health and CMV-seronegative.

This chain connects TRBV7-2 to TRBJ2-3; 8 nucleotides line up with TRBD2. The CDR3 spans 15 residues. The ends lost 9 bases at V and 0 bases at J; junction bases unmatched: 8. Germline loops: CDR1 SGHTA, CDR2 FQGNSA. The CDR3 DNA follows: TGTGCCAGTCGTCCCGGGGGGGCGAGCACAGATACGCAGTATTTT. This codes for CASRPGGASTDTQYF. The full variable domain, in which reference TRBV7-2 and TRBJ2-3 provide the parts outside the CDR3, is GAGVSQSPSNKVTEKGKDVELRCDPISGHTALYWYRQSLGQGLEFLIYFQGNSAPDKSGLPSDRFSAERTGGSVSTLTIQRTQQEDSAVYLCASRPGGASTDTQYFGPGTRLTVL.

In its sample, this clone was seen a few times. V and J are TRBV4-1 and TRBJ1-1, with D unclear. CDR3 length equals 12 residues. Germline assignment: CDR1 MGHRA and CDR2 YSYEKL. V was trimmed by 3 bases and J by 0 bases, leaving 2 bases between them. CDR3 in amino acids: CASSHMNTEAFF. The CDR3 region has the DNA TGCGCCAGCAGCCACATGAACACTGAAGCTTTCTTT.

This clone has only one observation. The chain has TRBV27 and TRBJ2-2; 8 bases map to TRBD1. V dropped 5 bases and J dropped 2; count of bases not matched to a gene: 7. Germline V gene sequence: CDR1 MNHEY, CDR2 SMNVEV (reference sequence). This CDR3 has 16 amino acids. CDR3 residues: CASSPGQGPNTGELFF. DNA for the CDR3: TGTGCCAGCAGTCCTGGACAGGGCCCAAACACCGGGGAGCTGTTTTTT.

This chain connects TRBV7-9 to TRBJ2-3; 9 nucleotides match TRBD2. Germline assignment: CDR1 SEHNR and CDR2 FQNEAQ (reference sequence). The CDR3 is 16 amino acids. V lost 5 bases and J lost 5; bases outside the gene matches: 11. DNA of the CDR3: TGTGCCAGCAGCCTGGGACTAGCAGAATTTGGAGATACGCAGTATTTT. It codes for CASSLGLAEFGDTQYF.

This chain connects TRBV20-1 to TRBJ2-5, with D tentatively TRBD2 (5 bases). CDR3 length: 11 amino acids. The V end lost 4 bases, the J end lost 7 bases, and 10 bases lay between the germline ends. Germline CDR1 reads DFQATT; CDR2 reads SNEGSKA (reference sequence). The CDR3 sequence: CSAISRGTQYF. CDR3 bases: TGCAGTGCTATCAGCCGGGGGACCCAGTACTTC.

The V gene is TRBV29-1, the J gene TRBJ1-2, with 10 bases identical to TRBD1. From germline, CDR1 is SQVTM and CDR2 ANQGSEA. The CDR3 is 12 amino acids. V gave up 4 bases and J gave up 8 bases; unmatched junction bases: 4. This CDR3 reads CSVGQGAGGYTF. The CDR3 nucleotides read TGCAGCGTTGGACAGGGGGCTGGCGGCTACACCTTC.

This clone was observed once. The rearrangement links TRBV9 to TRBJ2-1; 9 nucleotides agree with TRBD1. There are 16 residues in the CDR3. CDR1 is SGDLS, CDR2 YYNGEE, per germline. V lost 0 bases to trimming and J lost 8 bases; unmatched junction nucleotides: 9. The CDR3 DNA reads TGTGCCAGCAGCGTAGCGGGACAGGGAATCGGCGATGAGCAGTTCTTC. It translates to CASSVAGQGIGDEQFF. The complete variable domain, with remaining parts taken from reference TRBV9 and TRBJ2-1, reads DSGVTQTPKHLITATGQRVTLRCSPRSGDLSVYWYQQSLDQGLQFLIQYYNGEERAKGNILERFSAQQFPDLHSELNLSSLELGDSALYFCASSVAGQGIGDEQFFGPGTRLTVL.

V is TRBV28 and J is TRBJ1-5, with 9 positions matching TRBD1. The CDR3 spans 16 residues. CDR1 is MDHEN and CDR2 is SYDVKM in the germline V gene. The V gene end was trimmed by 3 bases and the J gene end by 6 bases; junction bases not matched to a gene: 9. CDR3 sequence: CASSFLGQGVVQPQHF. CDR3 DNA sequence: TGTGCCAGCAGTTTCCTGGGACAGGGAGTGGTTCAGCCCCAGCATTTT.

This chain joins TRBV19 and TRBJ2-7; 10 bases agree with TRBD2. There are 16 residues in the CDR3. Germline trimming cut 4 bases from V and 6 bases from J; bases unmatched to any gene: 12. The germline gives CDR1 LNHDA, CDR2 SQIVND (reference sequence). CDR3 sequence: CASSTLLAGGPSEQYF. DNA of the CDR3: TGTGCCAGTAGTACCCTTTTAGCGGGGGGCCCCTCCGAGCAGTACTTC.

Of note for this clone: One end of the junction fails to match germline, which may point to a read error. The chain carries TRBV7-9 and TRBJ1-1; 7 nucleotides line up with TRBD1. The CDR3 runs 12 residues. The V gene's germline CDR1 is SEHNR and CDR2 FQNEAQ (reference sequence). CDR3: CSSSQGVTEAFF. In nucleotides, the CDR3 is TGTTCCAGCAGCCAGGGGGTTACTGAAGCTTTCTTT.

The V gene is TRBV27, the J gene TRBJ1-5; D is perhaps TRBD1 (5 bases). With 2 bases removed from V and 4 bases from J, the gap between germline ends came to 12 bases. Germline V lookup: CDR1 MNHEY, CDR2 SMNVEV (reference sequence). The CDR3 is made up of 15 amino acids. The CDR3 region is CASSLGQGRNQPQHF. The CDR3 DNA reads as TGTGCCAGCAGTTTAGGGCAGGGAAGAAATCAGCCCCAGCATTTT.

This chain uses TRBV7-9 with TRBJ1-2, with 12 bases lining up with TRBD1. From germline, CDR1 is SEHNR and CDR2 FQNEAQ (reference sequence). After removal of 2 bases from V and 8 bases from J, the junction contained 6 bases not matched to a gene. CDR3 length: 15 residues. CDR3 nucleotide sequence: TGTGCCAGCAGCTTATGGGGACAGGGGGCAATCGGCTACACCTTC. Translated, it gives CASSLWGQGAIGYTF.

CDR3 protein: CASSTSQGPGDGYTF. The CDR3, as DNA: TGCGCCAGCAGCACGTCACAGGGGCCCGGGGATGGCTACACCTTC. The V call is TRBV5-1, the J call TRBJ1-2; TRBD1 agrees at 7 bases. The V segment lost 4 bases and the J segment 6 bases; nucleotides outside the gene matches: 12. The CDR3 covers 15 residues. Germline CDR1 reads SGHRS; CDR2 reads YFSETQ. Full variable domain (remainder filled in from reference TRBV5-1 and TRBJ1-2): KAGVTQTPRYLIKTRGQQVTLSCSPISGHRSVSWYQQTPGQGLQFLFEYFSETQRNKGNFPGRFSGRQFSNSRSEMNVSTLELGDSALYLCASSTSQGPGDGYTFGSGTRLTVV.

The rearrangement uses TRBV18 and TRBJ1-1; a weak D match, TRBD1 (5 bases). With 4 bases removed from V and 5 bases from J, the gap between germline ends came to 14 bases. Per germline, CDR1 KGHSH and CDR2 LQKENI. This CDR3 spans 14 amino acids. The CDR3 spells CASSLKRGSTEAFF. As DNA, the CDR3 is TGTGCCAGCTCACTCAAGCGGGGGTCTACTGAAGCTTTCTTT.

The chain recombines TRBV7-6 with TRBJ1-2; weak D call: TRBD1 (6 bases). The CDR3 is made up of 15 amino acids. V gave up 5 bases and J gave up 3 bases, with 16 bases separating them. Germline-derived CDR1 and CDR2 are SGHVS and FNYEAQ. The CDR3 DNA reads TGTGCCAGCAGCCTTGGAGCAGGGGATGACTATGGCTACACCTTC. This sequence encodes CASSLGAGDDYGYTF.

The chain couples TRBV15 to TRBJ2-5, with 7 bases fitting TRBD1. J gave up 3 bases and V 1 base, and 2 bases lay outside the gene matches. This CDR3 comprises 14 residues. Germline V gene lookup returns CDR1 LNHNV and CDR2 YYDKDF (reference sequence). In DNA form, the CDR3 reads TGTGCCACCAGCAGAGGTACAGGGGAAGAGACCCAGTACTTC. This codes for CATSRGTGEETQYF.

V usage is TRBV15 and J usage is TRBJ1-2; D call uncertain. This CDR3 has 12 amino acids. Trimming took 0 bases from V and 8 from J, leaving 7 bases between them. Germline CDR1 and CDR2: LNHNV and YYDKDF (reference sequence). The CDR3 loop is CATSRDMRGYTF. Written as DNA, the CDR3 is TGTGCCACCAGCAGAGATATGAGGGGCTACACCTTC.

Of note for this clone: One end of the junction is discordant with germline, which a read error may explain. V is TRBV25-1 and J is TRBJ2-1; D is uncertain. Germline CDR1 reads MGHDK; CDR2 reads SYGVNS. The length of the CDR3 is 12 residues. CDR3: CASSESIERRFF. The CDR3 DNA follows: TGTGCCAGCAGCGAATCTATCGAGCGTCGGTTCTTC.

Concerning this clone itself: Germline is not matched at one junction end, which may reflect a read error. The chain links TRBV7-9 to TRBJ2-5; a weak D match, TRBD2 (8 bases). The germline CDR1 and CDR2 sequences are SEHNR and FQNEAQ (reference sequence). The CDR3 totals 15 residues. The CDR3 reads CSSSPGGAGGETQYF. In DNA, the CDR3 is TGTTCCAGCAGCCCCGGGGGGGCAGGGGGAGAGACCCAGTACTTC. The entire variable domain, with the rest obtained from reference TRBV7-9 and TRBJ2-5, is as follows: DTGVSQNPRHKITKRGQNVTFRCDPISEHNRLYWYRQTLGQGPEFLTYFQNEAQLEKSRLLSDRFSAERPKGSFSTLEIQRTEQGDSAMYLCSSSPGGAGGETQYFGPGTRLLVL.

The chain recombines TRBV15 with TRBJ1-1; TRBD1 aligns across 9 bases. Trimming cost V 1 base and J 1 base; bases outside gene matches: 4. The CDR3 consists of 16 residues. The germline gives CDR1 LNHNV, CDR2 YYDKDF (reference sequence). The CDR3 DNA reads TGTGCCACCAGCAGAGCGGTGGGACAGGGGAACACTGAAGCTTTCTTT. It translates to CATSRAVGQGNTEAFF.

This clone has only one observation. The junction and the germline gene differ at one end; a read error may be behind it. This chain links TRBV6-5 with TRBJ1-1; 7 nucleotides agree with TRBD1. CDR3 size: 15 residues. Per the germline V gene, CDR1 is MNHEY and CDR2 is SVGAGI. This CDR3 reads CASTHTGQANTEPFF. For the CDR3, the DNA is TGTGCCAGCACCCACACAGGACAGGCGAACACTGAACCTTTCTTT.

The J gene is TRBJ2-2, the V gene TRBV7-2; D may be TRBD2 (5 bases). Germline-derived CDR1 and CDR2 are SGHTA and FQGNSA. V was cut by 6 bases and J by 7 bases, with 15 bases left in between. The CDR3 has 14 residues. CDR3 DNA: TGTGCCAGCAGGGCCGGGGTTCGCAACGGGGAGCTGTTTTTT. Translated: CASRAGVRNGELFF. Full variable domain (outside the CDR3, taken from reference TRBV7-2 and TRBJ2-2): GAGVSQSPSNKVTEKGKDVELRCDPISGHTALYWYRQSLGQGLEFLIYFQGNSAPDKSGLPSDRFSAERTGGSVSTLTIQRTQQEDSAVYLCASRAGVRNGELFFGEGSRLTVL.

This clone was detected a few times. The CDR3 region has the DNA TGCGCCAGCAGCCAAGATTATTGGGCAGGATCCTACACCTTC. As protein: CASSQDYWAGSYTF. The chain combines TRBV4-1 with TRBJ1-2; D remains ambiguous. V was shortened by 0 bases and J by 10 bases, with 15 bases between the two germline ends. Germline assignment: CDR1 MGHRA and CDR2 YSYEKL. The CDR3 extends over 14 amino acids.

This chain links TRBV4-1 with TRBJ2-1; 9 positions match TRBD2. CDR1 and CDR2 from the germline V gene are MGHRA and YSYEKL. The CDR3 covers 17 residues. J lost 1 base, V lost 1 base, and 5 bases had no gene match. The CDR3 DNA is TGCGCCAGCAGCCAAGGAAACGCGGGAGGGTCCTACAATGAGCAGTTCTTC. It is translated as CASSQGNAGGSYNEQFF.

The CDR3 protein is CASERGQGAHGDTQYF. Written as DNA, the CDR3 is TGTGCCAGCGAGAGGGGACAGGGGGCGCATGGAGATACGCAGTATTTT. The chain uses TRBV9 and TRBJ2-3; 12 bases line up with TRBD1. The CDR3 is made up of 16 amino acids. Germline V gives CDR1 SGDLS, CDR2 YYNGEE. After removal of 7 bases from V and 5 bases from J, the junction contained 11 bases not matched to a gene.

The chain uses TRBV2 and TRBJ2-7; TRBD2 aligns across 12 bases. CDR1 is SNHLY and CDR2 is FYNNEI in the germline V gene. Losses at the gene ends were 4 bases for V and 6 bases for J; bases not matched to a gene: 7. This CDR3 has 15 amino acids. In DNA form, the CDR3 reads TGTGCCAGCAGTGGGGCCGCTAGCGGGGGGGCCGAGCAGTACTTC. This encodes CASSGAASGGAEQYF.